Detailed here is one T cell receptor beta chain. The sample is drawn from a study of control samples from healthy donors and cancer patients. Profiled with immunoSEQ multiplex PCR; TCRdb holds only in-frame clones, not every one. The sample records 190,000 or so clones, 85% to 95% being singletons. This CDR3 region has 13 residues. V lost 6 bases, J lost 2 bases, and 10 bases lay in between. Germline CDR1 and CDR2: MNHEY and SMNVEV (reference sequence). Sequences were obtained from blood. This TCR was recovered from a man between 18 and 29 years old in good health. This chain links TRBV27 with TRBJ1-2, with D possibly TRBD1 on 6 matching bases. The CDR3 DNA reads TGTGCCAGCAGAACAGGGTTGAACTATGGCTACACCTTC. The encoded protein is CASRTGLNYGYTF.